This T cell receptor (beta chain) was retrieved from a study of OX40 agonist ivuxolimab in advanced cancers. Study in general: Patients were dosed intravenously with ivuxolimab at 0.01 to 10 mg/kg every 2 weeks. Study findings and constraints: CD8+ T cells showed, on average, more clonal expansion than CD4+ cells. In a subset of nonresponders, normalized T-cell clonal expansion was also low.

Remarks on this clone: The antigen remains undetermined.

Clones were read by immunoSEQ multiplex PCR, and TCRdb kept only the in-frame ones, dropping some. The table records about 25,000 clones, around 81% of them present only once. It was autoimmune disease history or systemic immunosuppression that excluded patients. The CDR3 contains 15 residues. The V gene lost 0 bases and the J gene lost 4 bases, with 13 bases spanning the gap. CDR1 is SGHDN, CDR2 FVKESK, per germline. This chain uses TRBV14 with TRBJ2-7; D gene ambiguous. Material: CD4+ or CD8+ T cells sorted from blood, obtained in a trial of the OX40 agonist ivuxolimab. The source is an adult with an advanced solid tumor such as melanoma, head and neck, liver or kidney cancer. The CDR3 is CASSQEMGSQYEQYF. DNA for the CDR3: TGTGCCAGCAGCCAAGAGATGGGCTCCCAGTACGAGCAGTACTTC.